This TCR beta chain was obtained from a study of OX40 agonist ivuxolimab in advanced cancers. About the research overall: The eligibility criteria allowed prior anti-PD-1, anti-PD-L1 or anti-CTLA-4 therapy, and approximately 42% had some. Study-wide findings and caveats: Relative to CD4+, CD8+ T cells held more expanded clones on average. Low normalized T-cell clonal expansion was additionally recorded for some nonresponders. Dosing at 0.1 to 3.0 mg/kg was accompanied by clonal expansion of CD4+ and CD8+ blood T cells by week 6.

On this clone: Its antigen is as yet unknown.

The data were produced by immunoSEQ multiplex PCR, yet TCRdb's version contains in-frame clones alone and is incomplete. The repertoire holds more than 55,000 clones, 88% seen once, with 11% in the top ten. The CDR3 covers 14 residues. The V segment lost 6 bases and the J segment 4 bases; nucleotides outside the gene matches: 8. Per germline, CDR1 SNHLY and CDR2 FYNNEI. The genes are TRBV2 and TRBJ1-1, with 7 nucleotides matching TRBD1. The sequencing used CD4+ or CD8+ T cells sorted from blood, collected in a trial of the OX40 agonist ivuxolimab. This TCR derives from an adult with an advanced solid tumor such as melanoma, head and neck, liver or kidney cancer. For the CDR3, the DNA is TGTGCCAGCAGGGCAGGGGGTTGGGGCACTGAAGCTTTCTTT. Residues: CASRAGGWGTEAFF.